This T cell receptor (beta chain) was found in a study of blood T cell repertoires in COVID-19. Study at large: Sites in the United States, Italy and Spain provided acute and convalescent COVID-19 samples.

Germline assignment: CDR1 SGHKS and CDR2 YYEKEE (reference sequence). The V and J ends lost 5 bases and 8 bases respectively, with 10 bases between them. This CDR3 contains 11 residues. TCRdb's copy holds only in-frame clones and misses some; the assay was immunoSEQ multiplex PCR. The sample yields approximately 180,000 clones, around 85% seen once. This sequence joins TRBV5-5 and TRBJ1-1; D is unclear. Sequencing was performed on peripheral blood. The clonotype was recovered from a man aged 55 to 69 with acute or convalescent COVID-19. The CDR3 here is CASRAFGEAFF. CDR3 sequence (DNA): TGTGCCAGCAGGGCGTTCGGGGAAGCTTTCTTT.